The rows below give T cell receptor beta chains drawn from one sample of a study of regulatory T cells in long-lasting Graves disease. TCRdb recomputed calls from the multiplex PCR reads with MiXCR, one row per CDR3 protein. The table includes hundreds of thousands of distinct CDR3 sequences, around 21% detected once. This specimen was peripheral blood mononuclear cells (PBMCs), taken when the disease was refractory, from a patient treated with antithyroid drugs. The receptors were sampled from a female donor with Graves disease. CDR3s include the opening cysteine and the closing phenylalanine or tryptophan. A D gene is named only where the DNA matches it firmly. Not all rows give a size; the values are once, few, many and, for expanded clones, a class.

d_gene: TRBD2; j_gene: TRBJ2-7; abundance: many; v_gene: TRBV6-2/TRBV6-3; len: 14; CDR3aa: CASSSSGRYYEQYF; CDR3nt: TGTGCCAGCAGTTCTAGCGGGAGGTACTACGAGCAGTACTTC
d_gene: NA; j_gene: TRBJ2-4; abundance: few; v_gene: TRBV19; len: 15; CDR3aa: CASSPPQRAGNIQHF; CDR3nt: TGTGCCAGTAGTCCCCCCCAGCGGGCTGGAAACATTCAGCACTTC
d_gene: TRBD2; j_gene: TRBJ2-2; abundance: many; v_gene: TRBV27; len: 15; CDR3aa: CASSLAGYLKWELFF; CDR3nt: TGTGCCAGCAGCCTAGCGGGGTACCTTAAGTGGGAGCTGTTTTTT
d_gene: TRBD1; j_gene: TRBJ2-3; abundance: many; v_gene: TRBV5-6; len: 14; CDR3aa: CASSRQGSTDTQYF; CDR3nt: TGTGCCAGCAGCCGACAGGGAAGCACAGATACGCAGTATTTT
d_gene: NA; j_gene: TRBJ2-2; abundance: many; v_gene: TRBV15; len: 12; CDR3aa: CATITNTGELFF; CDR3nt: TGTGCCACCATCACAAACACCGGGGAGCTGTTTTTT
d_gene: TRBD2; j_gene: TRBJ2-1; abundance: NA; v_gene: TRBV11-3; len: 15; CDR3aa: CASSSPKTSYNEQFF; CDR3nt: TGTGCCAGCAGCTCCCCTAAGACTAGCTATAATGAGCAGTTCTTC
d_gene: NA; j_gene: TRBJ1-1; abundance: NA; v_gene: TRBV6-1; len: 11; CDR3aa: CASSRQPLWIF; CDR3nt: TGTGCCAGCTCTCGGCAGCCTCTGTGGATCTTT
d_gene: NA; j_gene: TRBJ1-1; abundance: NA; v_gene: TRBV5-1; len: 15; CDR3aa: CASSWETLGNTEAFF; CDR3nt: TGCGCCAGCAGCTGGGAGACCCTGGGCAACACTGAAGCTTTCTTT
d_gene: NA; j_gene: TRBJ1-1; abundance: once; v_gene: TRBV7-9; len: 15; CDR3aa: CASSLPQGRDTEAFF; CDR3nt: TGTGCCAGCAGCCTACCTCAGGGACGGGACACTGAAGCTTTCTTT
d_gene: TRBD2; j_gene: TRBJ2-2; abundance: NA; v_gene: TRBV7-3; len: 16; CDR3aa: CASSRLAGSNTGELFF; CDR3nt: TGTGCCAGCAGCCGACTAGCGGGGTCGAACACCGGGGAGCTGTTTTTT
d_gene: NA; j_gene: TRBJ2-7; abundance: many; v_gene: TRBV7-9; len: 12; CDR3aa: CASSKGTLEQYF; CDR3nt: TGTGCCAGCAGCAAAGGGACACTCGAGCAGTACTTC
d_gene: NA; j_gene: TRBJ1-1; abundance: many; v_gene: TRBV11-2; len: 16; CDR3aa: CASSLEGTRMNTEAFF; CDR3nt: TGTGCCAGCAGCTTAGAGGGGACACGCATGAACACTGAAGCTTTCTTT
d_gene: NA; j_gene: TRBJ2-7; abundance: NA; v_gene: TRBV30; len: 15; CDR3aa: CAWSGGRDHRYEQYF; CDR3nt: TGTGCCTGGAGTGGGGGCCGGGACCATCGCTACGAGCAGTACTTC
d_gene: NA; j_gene: TRBJ1-2; abundance: NA; v_gene: TRBV27; len: 13; CDR3aa: CASSLGTGEGYTF; CDR3nt: TGTGCCAGCAGTTTAGGAACCGGGGAGGGCTACACCTTC
d_gene: NA; j_gene: TRBJ1-4; abundance: NA; v_gene: TRBV6-2/TRBV6-3; len: 15; CDR3aa: CASSYSPTPNEKLFF; CDR3nt: TGTGCCAGCAGTTACTCCCCGACCCCAAATGAAAAACTGTTTTTT
d_gene: NA; j_gene: TRBJ2-7; abundance: NA; v_gene: TRBV20-1; len: 14; CDR3aa: CSARDWSVTYEQYF; CDR3nt: TGCAGTGCTAGAGATTGGAGCGTTACCTACGAGCAGTACTTC
d_gene: TRBD1; j_gene: TRBJ1-3; abundance: NA; v_gene: TRBV19; len: 15; CDR3aa: CASTADRWTGNTIYF; CDR3nt: TGTGCCAGTACCGCGGACAGGTGGACTGGAAACACCATATATTTT